Each of the 26 T cell receptor beta chains below was sequenced from the same sample in a study of CD8 T cells in ankylosing spondylitis. One entry per CDR3 protein results from TCRdb running MiXCR on the 5' RACE reads. The data contain roughly 240,000 distinct CDR3 sequences, 8% to 9% of them singletons. The sample comprised blood, either unsorted or a sorted T cell fraction (not recorded which). The receptors stem from a female donor with ankylosing spondylitis or in good health (not recorded which).

This clonotype showed up many times. The V gene is TRBV6-5, the J gene TRBJ1-2; D is perhaps TRBD1 (5 bases). This CDR3 has 15 amino acids. From germline, CDR1 is MNHEY and CDR2 SVGAGI. The V and J ends lost 0 bases and 8 bases respectively, with 16 bases between them. CDR3 amino acids: CASSYSRPGGRGYTF. For the CDR3, the DNA is TGTGCCAGCAGTTACTCGAGGCCCGGGGGAAGAGGCTACACCTTC.

This clonotype was seen many times. This chain uses TRBV5-5 with TRBJ2-3; TRBD1 aligns across 8 bases. Germline V gives CDR1 SGHKS, CDR2 YYEKEE (reference sequence). The CDR3 is 13 residues long. J was trimmed by 1 base and V by 7 bases; bases with no gene match: 2. CDR3 sequence reads: CASEGQGTDTQYF. The CDR3 bases are TGTGCCAGCGAGGGACAGGGCACAGATACGCAGTATTTT.

The genes are TRBV30 and TRBJ1-1; D possibly corresponds to TRBD1 (6 bases). The V gene lost 3 bases and the J gene lost 3 bases, with 11 bases spanning the gap. The V gene's germline CDR1 is GTSNPN and CDR2 SVGIG (reference sequence). This CDR3 is 13 amino acids long. The CDR3 protein is CAWSDRRDTEAFF. CDR3 bases: TGTGCCTGGAGCGACAGGAGGGACACTGAAGCTTTCTTT.

This clonotype was picked up many times. The chain links TRBV6-4 to TRBJ1-2; possibly TRBD1 for D (6 bases). Per the germline V gene, CDR1 is MRHNA and CDR2 is SNTAGT. The V gene lost 6 bases and the J gene lost 4 bases, with 12 bases spanning the gap. CDR3 length equals 13 residues. The CDR3 protein is CASRTGRGYGYTF. Written as DNA, the CDR3 is TGTGCCAGCAGAACAGGGAGGGGCTATGGCTACACCTTC.

This clonotype was detected ten times or more. This chain connects TRBV7-2 to TRBJ2-1, with 13 bases matching TRBD2. V shed 5 bases and J 13 bases; nucleotides not matched to a gene: 8. The germline V gene has CDR1 SGHTA and CDR2 FQGNSA. This CDR3 spans 14 amino acids. DNA for the CDR3: TGTGCCAGCAGCCGCCGGACTAGCGGGAGAGCTCAGTTCTTC. Residues: CASSRRTSGRAQFF.

This clonotype was detected ten times or more. The rearrangement uses TRBV20-1 and TRBJ2-5; tentatively, D is TRBD2 (7 bases). Trimming took off 6 bases at V and 4 bases at J, with 18 bases between the two ends. The CDR3 consists of 14 residues. Looked up from germline, CDR1 is DFQATT and CDR2 is SNEGSKA (reference sequence). In DNA form, the CDR3 reads TGCAGTGCCGGAGGGGGGGGAGGGCGAGAGACCCAGTACTTC. Translated: CSAGGGGGRETQYF.

The gene calls are TRBV13 and TRBJ2-7; TRBD2 matches at 10 bases. CDR1 PRHDT and CDR2 FYEKMQ come from the germline V gene (reference sequence). Trimming cost V 3 bases and J 4 bases; bases outside gene matches: 3. CDR3 length: 14 amino acids. CDR3 protein: CASSFSGRRYEQYF. The CDR3, as DNA: TGTGCCAGCAGCTTTAGCGGGAGGAGGTACGAGCAGTACTTC.

About this clonotype itself: The junction departs from germline at one end; a sequencing error may be responsible. The chain carries TRBV7-9 and TRBJ2-1; possible D gene TRBD2, 5 bases. Germline V gene data show CDR1 as SEHNR and CDR2 as FQNEAQ (reference sequence). The CDR3 consists of 13 residues. The CDR3 DNA follows: TGTACCAGCAGCGGAGCGGCCTACAATGAGCAGTTCTTC. It yields the protein CTSSGAAYNEQFF.

This clonotype was found many times. The CDR3, as DNA: TGTGCCAGCAGCCAGGGACGAGCCAAAAACATTCAGTACTTC. This encodes CASSQGRAKNIQYF. The chain has TRBV3-1 and TRBJ2-4, with D tentatively TRBD1 or TRBD2 (5 bases each). Trimming took off 3 bases at V and 0 bases at J, with 6 bases between the two ends. Per the germline V gene, CDR1 is LGHDT and CDR2 is YNNKEL (reference sequence). The CDR3 loop spans 14 amino acids. Drawing the rest from reference TRBV3-1 and TRBJ2-4, the complete variable domain is DTAVSQTPKYLVTQMGNDKSIKCEQNLGHDTMYWYKQDSKKFLKIMFSYNNKELIINETVPNRFSPKSPDKAHLNLHINSLELGDSAVYFCASSQGRAKNIQYFGAGTRLSVL.

This clonotype was picked up a small number of times. CDR3: CASSTSGTDVYEQYF. The CDR3 DNA follows: TGTGCCAGCAGCACCTCCGGGACCGACGTCTACGAGCAGTACTTC. The rearrangement joins TRBV5-5 to TRBJ2-7; D may be TRBD1 or TRBD2 (5 bases each). V dropped 4 bases and J dropped 3 bases, with 17 bases sitting between them. Germline V CDR1 and CDR2: SGHKS, YYEKEE (reference sequence). This CDR3 has 15 residues.

Many counts were recorded for this clonotype. The rearrangement links TRBV14 to TRBJ2-1; 8 positions match TRBD2. CDR3 length: 16 residues. Per the germline V gene, CDR1 is SGHDN and CDR2 is FVKESK. V was clipped by 1 base and J by 8 bases; unmatched bases: 10. CDR3 bases: TGTGCCAGCAGCCAAGGGGGCGGGAGGCCCAAGGATGAGCAGTTCTTC. As protein: CASSQGGGRPKDEQFF.

This clonotype was seen more than once but under ten times. This sequence joins TRBV14 and TRBJ2-7; D is ambiguous. The CDR3 covers 16 residues. Germline V gene data show CDR1 as SGHDN and CDR2 as FVKESK. V dropped 0 bases and J dropped 2 bases, with 14 bases sitting between them. The chain's CDR3 is CASSQERQTLAYEQYF. Here the CDR3 DNA reads TGTGCCAGCAGCCAAGAAAGGCAGACGCTGGCCTACGAGCAGTACTTC. Drawing the rest from reference TRBV14 and TRBJ2-7, the complete variable domain is EAGVTQFPSHSVIEKGQTVTLRCDPISGHDNLYWYRRVMGKEIKFLLHFVKESKQDESGMPNNRFLAERTGGTYSTLKVQPAELEDSGVYFCASSQERQTLAYEQYFGPGTRLTVT.

This clonotype has more than one count but fewer than ten. The chain recombines TRBV29-1 with TRBJ1-1; D unresolved. The germline V and J ends were trimmed by 2 bases and 4 bases, with 11 bases remaining between them. The CDR3 length is 13 residues. Germline assignment: CDR1 SQVTM and CDR2 ANQGSEA. CDR3 nucleotides: TGCAGCGTTGAAACGGGTAGTGGCACTGAAGCTTTCTTT. Its protein is CSVETGSGTEAFF.

There are many counts of this clonotype. The rearrangement joins TRBV7-2 to TRBJ1-6, with a possible D match to TRBD1 (5 bases). V lost 4 bases, J lost 9 bases, and 16 bases lay in between. This CDR3 region has 15 residues. The germline V gene has CDR1 SGHTA and CDR2 FQGNSA. The CDR3 loop reads CASSSRRGRGSPLHF. CDR3 DNA sequence: TGTGCCAGCAGCTCCAGGCGGGGCCGGGGTTCACCCCTCCACTTT.

This chain links TRBV7-9 with TRBJ2-1; 8 nucleotides line up with TRBD2. The CDR3 length is 16 residues. Per germline, CDR1 SEHNR and CDR2 FQNEAQ (reference sequence). V shed 1 base, J shed 7 bases, and the junction held 9 bases outside the gene matches. The CDR3 loop reads CASSLDGGRLRNEQFF. The CDR3 region has the DNA TGTGCCAGCAGCTTAGACGGCGGGAGGCTGCGGAATGAGCAGTTCTTC.

This clonotype was picked up many times. The chain is built from TRBV7-6 and TRBJ2-1; no definite D call. The V end lost 5 bases, the J end lost 4 bases, and 9 bases lay between the germline ends. Germline CDR1 reads SGHVS; CDR2 reads FNYEAQ. The length of the CDR3 is 13 residues. The DNA for the CDR3 is TGTGCCAGCAGCCCAGGCCGGTACAATGAGCAGTTCTTC. Amino acids: CASSPGRYNEQFF.

This clonotype was counted ten times or more. This chain uses TRBV20-1 with TRBJ2-7, with TRBD1 matching 7 bases. The CDR3 covers 13 residues. Looked up from germline, CDR1 is DFQATT and CDR2 is SNEGSKA (reference sequence). The junction had 4 bases not matched to a gene; V was cut back by 3 bases and J by 2 bases. The CDR3 region is CSASGQGAYEQYF. In nucleotides, the CDR3 is TGCAGTGCTAGCGGGCAGGGGGCCTACGAGCAGTACTTC.

This clonotype was detected ten times or more. The chain joins TRBV4-3 to TRBJ2-7; 10 positions agree with TRBD2. The length of the CDR3 is 17 residues. Germline V gene sequence: CDR1 LGHNA, CDR2 YSLEER. V was clipped by 0 bases and J by 6 bases; unmatched bases: 11. The CDR3 sequence: CASSQDLGLAGVGEQYF. As DNA, the CDR3 is TGCGCCAGCAGCCAAGATTTGGGGCTAGCGGGAGTAGGCGAGCAGTACTTC.

A word on this clonotype: Compared with germline, one end of the junction differs, possibly owing to a read error. The V gene is TRBV3-1, the J gene TRBJ2-1; no definite D call. The CDR3 loop spans 19 amino acids. CDR1 LGHDT and CDR2 YNNKEL come from the germline V gene (reference sequence). CDR3 sequence (DNA): TGTGCCAGCTGCCAGCATGGCGGCGGAGAACCTAGCTCCTACAATGAGCAGTTCTTC. It yields the protein CASCQHGGGEPSSYNEQFF.

This clonotype was recorded many times. This chain links TRBV18 with TRBJ2-5; maybe TRBD2 (6 bases). Between the trimmed V and J ends, which lost 3 bases and 3 bases, there was a span of 11 bases. The length of the CDR3 is 14 residues. From germline, CDR1 is KGHSH and CDR2 LQKENI. The CDR3 sequence is CASSPGTPEETQYF. CDR3 sequence (DNA): TGTGCCAGCTCACCCGGGACTCCTGAAGAGACCCAGTACTTC.

Ten or more counts support this clonotype. The chain employs TRBV15 and TRBJ2-5; tentative D call: TRBD2 (6 bases). V was clipped by 3 bases and J by 5 bases, with 19 bases between them. The CDR3 totals 16 residues. Germline V gives CDR1 LNHNV, CDR2 YYDKDF (reference sequence). CDR3 sequence reads: CATSSNGPQRGETQYF. Here the CDR3 DNA reads TGTGCCACCAGCAGCAACGGGCCCCAACGGGGGGAGACCCAGTACTTC.

This clonotype was counted at least ten times. The chain joins TRBV28 to TRBJ2-5; 12 nucleotides line up with TRBD2. Germline values: CDR1 MDHEN, CDR2 SYDVKM. V lost 5 bases, J lost 0 bases, and 4 bases stayed unmatched. The CDR3 totals 16 residues. CDR3 nucleotides: TGTGCCAGCAGTCCTAGCGGGAGGGGGGACCAAGAGACCCAGTACTTC. As protein: CASSPSGRGDQETQYF.

The chain recombines TRBV7-9 with TRBJ2-1; D is unresolved. V dropped 6 bases and J dropped 6 bases, with 9 bases sitting between them. Per the germline V gene, CDR1 is SEHNR and CDR2 is FQNEAQ (reference sequence). The CDR3 contains 12 residues. CDR3 residues: CASRRVGNEQFF. DNA for the CDR3: TGTGCCAGCAGAAGGGTCGGCAATGAGCAGTTCTTC.

The chain employs TRBV12-3 or TRBV12-4 and TRBJ2-5, with D maybe TRBD2 (5 bases). The V gene lost 3 bases and the J gene lost 2 bases, with 13 bases spanning the gap. The CDR3 is 15 amino acids. The CDR3 region is CASSLSGKGQETQYF. In DNA, the CDR3 is TGTGCCAGCAGTTTGAGCGGAAAAGGGCAAGAGACCCAGTACTTC.

This clonotype was detected ten times or more. V gene TRBV20-1 combines with J gene TRBJ2-7; D may be TRBD2 (6 bases). Germline CDR1 DFQATT, CDR2 SNEGSKA (reference sequence). The CDR3 sequence is 12 residues long. The ends were cut back, 5 bases at V and 0 bases at J, with 8 bases in the middle. The CDR3 DNA reads as TGCAGTGCTCACGGGAGCTCCTACGAGCAGTACTTC. It yields the protein CSAHGSSYEQYF.

The sample holds many counts of this clonotype. The chain carries TRBV5-6 and TRBJ1-1; D is ambiguous. The CDR3 has 11 residues. The germline V gene encodes CDR1 SGHDT and CDR2 YYEEEE. Between the trimmed V and J ends, which lost 1 base and 7 bases, there was a span of 5 bases. CDR3: CASSLNGEAFF. In DNA, the CDR3 is TGTGCCAGCAGCTTGAACGGTGAAGCTTTCTTT.